Below are 5 T cell receptor beta chains sequenced from a single sample in a study of CD8+ T cells in alopecia areata. Isolated RNA was reverse transcribed into cDNA used as the sequencing template. Assay used: immunoSEQ multiplex PCR; TCRdb lists only in-frame clones, some missing. Among 120,000 or so clones, around 45% were seen once, and the ten largest hold roughly 10%. The sequenced material came from NKG2D-low CD8+ T cells sorted from blood. The receptor source for this set is a human donor with alopecia areata.

V and J are TRBV27 and TRBJ2-7; D not certain. The germline V and J ends were trimmed by 8 bases and 4 bases, with 15 bases remaining between them. Germline CDR1 reads MNHEY; CDR2 reads SMNVEV (reference sequence). This CDR3 contains 13 residues. CDR3 residues: CASAQDGLYEQYF. Written as DNA, the CDR3 is TGTGCCAGCGCCCAAGATGGGCTTTACGAGCAGTACTTC.

The chain carries TRBV7-9 and TRBJ1-5; D gene unclear. V was pared by 1 base and J by 5 bases, with 6 bases between. This CDR3 has 13 residues. CDR1 and CDR2 (germline): SEHNR, FQNEAQ (reference sequence). CDR3 loop: CASSLDEYQPQHF. The CDR3 DNA sequence: TGTGCCAGCAGCTTAGACGAGTATCAGCCCCAGCATTTT. The variable domain in full, completed from reference TRBV7-9 and TRBJ1-5, reads DTGVSQNPRHKITKRGQNVTFRCDPISEHNRLYWYRQTLGQGPEFLTYFQNEAQLEKSRLLSDRFSAERPKGSFSTLEIQRTEQGDSAMYLCASSLDEYQPQHFGDGTRLSIL.

This chain links TRBV30 with TRBJ2-1; D unresolved. V lost 1 base and J 3 bases, leaving 13 bases between the germline ends. Looked up from germline, CDR1 is GTSNPN and CDR2 is SVGIG (reference sequence). CDR3 length: 15 residues. As DNA, the CDR3 is TGTGCCTGGAGTGCTTCTGGGCTCGACTACAATGAGCAGTTCTTC. It is translated as CAWSASGLDYNEQFF. Based on the CDR3 plus reference TRBV30 and TRBJ2-1, the full variable domain is SQTIHQWPATLVQPVGSPLSLECTVEGTSNPNLYWYRQAAGRGLQLLFYSVGIGQISSEVPQNLSASRPQDRQFILSSKKLLLSDSGFYLCAWSASGLDYNEQFFGPGTRLTVL.

The rearrangement uses TRBV5-1 and TRBJ1-2; D is perhaps TRBD1 (5 bases). CDR3 length: 15 amino acids. Deletions cut 0 bases from V and 6 bases from J, with 15 bases between. The germline gives CDR1 SGHRS, CDR2 YFSETQ. The CDR3: CASSLGRGVTDGYTF. CDR3 coding DNA: TGCGCCAGCAGCTTGGGGAGGGGCGTTACGGATGGCTACACCTTC.

As DNA, the CDR3 is TGCAGCGCCGACAGGGCGGCCGGGGAGCTGTTTTTT. Translated, it gives CSADRAAGELFF. J is TRBJ2-2 and V is TRBV29-1; 7 bases are a match to TRBD1. The junction had 5 bases not matched to a gene; V was cut back by 7 bases and J by 6 bases. Germline V gene lookup returns CDR1 SQVTM and CDR2 ANQGSEA. The CDR3 spans 12 residues.